This is a list of T cell receptor beta chains from one sample in a study of cytomegalovirus exposure and HLA in healthy donors. Produced via immunoSEQ multiplex PCR; TCRdb's table is partial and in-frame only. Here the sample spans 63,000 or so clones, around 75% being singletons. The sequencing input was PBMCs. Every receptor here comes from a woman under 40 in good health and CMV-seropositive. The CDR3 runs from the conserved cysteine through the conserved F or W. A D gene is named only where the DNA matches it firmly. Not every row has a clone size; where given, it reads once, few, many or a size class.

V	D	size	J	CDR3	DNA
TRBV9	TRBD2	NA	TRBJ2-3	CASSASGRGADTQYF	TGTGCCAGCAGCGCCAGCGGGAGGGGGGCAGATACGCAGTATTTT
TRBV28	TRBD1	few	TRBJ2-7	CASSGDRVYEQYF	TGTGCCAGCAGTGGAGACAGGGTCTACGAGCAGTACTTC
TRBV15	TRBD1	NA	TRBJ1-4	CATSKNRDRVYINEKLFF	TGTGCCACCAGCAAAAACCGGGACAGGGTATACATTAATGAAAAACTGTTTTTT
TRBV4-3	TRBD2	NA	TRBJ2-7	CASSQDRGSLNEQYF	TGCGCCAGCAGCCAAGATCGCGGGAGTCTCAACGAGCAGTACTTC
TRBV6-6	NA	few	TRBJ2-7	CASSYGGSYEQYF	TGTGCCAGCAGTTACGGGGGGTCCTACGAGCAGTACTTC
TRBV28	NA	NA	TRBJ2-1	CASSFVGGSYNEQFF	TGTGCCAGCAGTTTCGTGGGGGGATCCTACAATGAGCAGTTCTTC
TRBV27	TRBD1	once	TRBJ1-2	CASSTDNRGSYGYTF	TGTGCCAGCAGTACCGATAACAGGGGGAGCTATGGCTACACCTTC
TRBV29-1	TRBD1	NA	TRBJ1-2	CSVGPLGTAYGYTF	TGCAGCGTTGGCCCCCTTGGGACAGCCTATGGCTACACCTTC
TRBV11-2	NA	NA	TRBJ2-2	CASSLAGGWNTGELFF	TGTGCCAGCAGCTTAGCGGGGGGCTGGAACACCGGGGAGCTGTTTTTT
TRBV7-3	NA	NA	TRBJ1-1	CASSLQGLNTEAFF	TGTGCCAGCAGCTTACAGGGGTTGAACACTGAAGCTTTCTTT
TRBV10-2	TRBD2	NA	TRBJ2-7	CASSERLAGTYEQYF	TGCGCCAGCAGTGAGAGACTAGCGGGGACCTACGAGCAGTACTTC
TRBV13	NA	NA	TRBJ2-4	CASSSRQAGAKNIQYF	TGTGCCAGCAGCTCCCGACAGGCTGGGGCCAAAAACATTCAGTACTTC
TRBV28	NA	NA	TRBJ2-5	CASSLPPGETQYF	TGTGCCAGCAGTTTACCTCCAGGAGAGACCCAGTACTTC
TRBV19	NA	once	TRBJ1-5	CASREKGIGNQPQHF	TGTGCCAGTAGGGAGAAAGGAATTGGCAATCAGCCCCAGCATTTT
TRBV14	NA	NA	TRBJ1-1	CASSHNSPEAFF	TGTGCCAGCAGCCACAACAGTCCTGAAGCTTTCTTT
TRBV28	NA	NA	TRBJ2-7	CASSLPGLKTYEQYF	TGTGCCAGCAGTCTACCGGGACTGAAAACCTACGAGCAGTACTTC
TRBV30	NA	few	TRBJ1-1	CAWRMGGNTEAFF	TGTGCCTGGAGGATGGGGGGGAACACTGAAGCTTTCTTT
TRBV2	TRBD1	few	TRBJ1-2	CASSDRGHHGYTF	TGTGCCAGCAGTGACAGGGGGCATCACGGCTACACCTTC
TRBV5-1	NA	few	TRBJ2-7	CASSEGQFFYEQYF	TGCGCCAGCAGCGAAGGACAGTTTTTCTACGAGCAGTACTTC
TRBV4-2	NA	NA	TRBJ2-3	CASSQVAAGGTDTQYF	TGTGCCAGCAGCCAAGTAGCGGCTGGGGGAACAGATACGCAGTATTTT
TRBV29-1	NA	few	TRBJ1-1	CSVVNRDNTEAFF	TGCAGCGTTGTAAACAGAGATAACACTGAAGCTTTCTTT
TRBV19	NA	NA	TRBJ1-5	CASSISGIYNQPQHF	TGTGCCAGTAGTATATCCGGGATATACAATCAGCCCCAGCATTTT
TRBV28	TRBD2	NA	TRBJ2-7	CASSLPPGLAGGPLYEQYF	TGTGCCAGCAGTCTACCCCCGGGACTAGCGGGAGGCCCCCTCTACGAGCAGTACTTC
TRBV2	NA	NA	TRBJ1-2	CASLPYFYGYTF	TGTGCCAGCCTCCCCTACTTCTATGGCTACACCTTC
TRBV28	NA	NA	TRBJ1-5	CASTLPFSNQPQHF	TGTGCCAGCACCCTCCCCTTTAGCAATCAGCCCCAGCATTTT